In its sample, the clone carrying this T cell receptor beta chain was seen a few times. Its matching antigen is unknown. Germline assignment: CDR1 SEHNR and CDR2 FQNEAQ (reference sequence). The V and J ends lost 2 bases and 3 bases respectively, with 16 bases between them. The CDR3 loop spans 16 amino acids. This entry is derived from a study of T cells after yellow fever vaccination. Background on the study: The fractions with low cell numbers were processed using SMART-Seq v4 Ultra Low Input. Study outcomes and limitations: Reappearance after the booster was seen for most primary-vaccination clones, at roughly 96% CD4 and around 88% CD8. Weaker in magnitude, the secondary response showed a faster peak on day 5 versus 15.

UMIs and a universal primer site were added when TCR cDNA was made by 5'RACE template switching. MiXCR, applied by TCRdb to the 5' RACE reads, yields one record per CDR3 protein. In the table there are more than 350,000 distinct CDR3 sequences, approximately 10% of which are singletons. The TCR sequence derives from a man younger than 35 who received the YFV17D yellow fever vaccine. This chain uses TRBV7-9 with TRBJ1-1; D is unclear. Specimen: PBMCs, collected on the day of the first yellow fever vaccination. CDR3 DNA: TGTGCCAGCAGCTTAACTAAGGTGGGAATGGACACTGAAGCTTTCTTT. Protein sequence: CASSLTKVGMDTEAFF.